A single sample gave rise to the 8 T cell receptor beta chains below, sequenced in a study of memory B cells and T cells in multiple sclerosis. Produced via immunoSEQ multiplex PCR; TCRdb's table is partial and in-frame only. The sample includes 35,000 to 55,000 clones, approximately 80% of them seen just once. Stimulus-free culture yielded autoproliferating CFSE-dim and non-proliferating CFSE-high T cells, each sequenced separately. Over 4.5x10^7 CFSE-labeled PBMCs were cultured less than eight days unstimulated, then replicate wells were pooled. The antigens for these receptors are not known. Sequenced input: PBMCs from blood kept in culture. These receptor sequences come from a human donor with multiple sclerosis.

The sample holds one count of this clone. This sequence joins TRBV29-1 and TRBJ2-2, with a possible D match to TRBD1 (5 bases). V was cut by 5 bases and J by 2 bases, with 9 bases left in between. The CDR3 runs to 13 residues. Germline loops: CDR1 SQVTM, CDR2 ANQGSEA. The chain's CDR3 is CSVSRTNTGELFF. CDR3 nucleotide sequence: TGCAGCGTTAGCCGGACAAACACCGGGGAGCTGTTTTTT.

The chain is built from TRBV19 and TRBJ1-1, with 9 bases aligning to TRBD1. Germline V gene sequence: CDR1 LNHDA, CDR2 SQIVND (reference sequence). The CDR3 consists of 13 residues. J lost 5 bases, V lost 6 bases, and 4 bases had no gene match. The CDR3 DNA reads TGTGCCAGTAGCCAGACAGGGGGGACTGAAGCTTTCTTT. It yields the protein CASSQTGGTEAFF.

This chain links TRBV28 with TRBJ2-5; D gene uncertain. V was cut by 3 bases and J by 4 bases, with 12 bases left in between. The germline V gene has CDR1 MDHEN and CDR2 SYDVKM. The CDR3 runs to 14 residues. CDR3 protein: CASSFHGNRETQYF. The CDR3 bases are TGTGCCAGCAGTTTCCATGGGAATAGAGAGACCCAGTACTTC.

The CDR3 is CATLEETGAGTQYF. CDR3 bases: TGTGCCACCCTGGAAGAAACAGGGGCGGGGACCCAGTACTTC. V usage is TRBV10-3 and J usage is TRBJ2-5, with TRBD1 identical over 7 bases. Germline loops: CDR1 ENHRY, CDR2 SYGVKD. The trim removed 10 bases at V and 7 bases at J, leaving 15 bases unmatched. The CDR3 has 14 residues.

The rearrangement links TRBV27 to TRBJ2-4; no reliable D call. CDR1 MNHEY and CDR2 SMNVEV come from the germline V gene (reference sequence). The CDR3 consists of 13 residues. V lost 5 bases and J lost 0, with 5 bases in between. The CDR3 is CASSELAKNIQYF. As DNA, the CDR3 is TGTGCCAGCAGTGAGTTAGCCAAAAACATTCAGTACTTC.

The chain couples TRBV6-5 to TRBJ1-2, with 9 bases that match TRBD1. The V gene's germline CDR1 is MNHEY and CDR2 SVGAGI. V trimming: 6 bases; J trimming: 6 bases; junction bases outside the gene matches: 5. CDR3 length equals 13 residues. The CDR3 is CASRDRGVDGYTF. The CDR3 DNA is TGTGCCAGCAGGGACAGGGGTGTAGATGGCTACACCTTC.

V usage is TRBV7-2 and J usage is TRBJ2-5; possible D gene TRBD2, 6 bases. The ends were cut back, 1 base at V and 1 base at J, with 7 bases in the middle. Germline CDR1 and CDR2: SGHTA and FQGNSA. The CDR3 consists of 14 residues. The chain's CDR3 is CASSLGGIQETQYF. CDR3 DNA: TGTGCCAGCAGCTTAGGCGGGATCCAAGAGACCCAGTACTTC.

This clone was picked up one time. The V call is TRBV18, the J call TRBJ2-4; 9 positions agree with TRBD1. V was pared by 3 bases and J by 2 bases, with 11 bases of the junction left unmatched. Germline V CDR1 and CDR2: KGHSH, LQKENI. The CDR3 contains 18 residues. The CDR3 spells CASSPRTGEILTKNIQYF. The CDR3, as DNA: TGTGCCAGCTCACCCAGGACAGGGGAGATCCTTACCAAAAACATTCAGTACTTC.